The rows below give T cell receptor beta chains drawn from one sample of a study of blood T cell repertoires in COVID-19. Sequencing was performed with immunoSEQ multiplex PCR; in TCRdb, only in-frame clones are kept and a portion is missing. The repertoire has approximately 140,000 clones, about four fifths of them found once; the top ten carry roughly 9%. The source material was peripheral blood. The receptor source for this set is a man aged 35-49 years with active or convalescent COVID-19. The CDR3 runs from the conserved cysteine through the conserved F or W. The D gene is left open where the match is weak. Clone size appears in some rows only: once, few, many, or a class for an expanded clone.

d_gene	abundance	v_gene	j_gene	CDR3nt	CDR3aa
.	.	TRBV5-6	TRBJ1-2	TGTGCCAGCAGCTTGGCTCAGTCCGGCTACACCTTC	CASSLAQSGYTF
TRBD2	.	TRBV7-2	TRBJ2-3	TGTGCCAGCAGCCCGGCTAGCGGGGGGGCAGTAGATACGCAGTATTTT	CASSPASGGAVDTQYF
.	.	TRBV5-1	TRBJ2-3	TGCGCCAGCAGCTTGGCTACAGGGATAAAAGATACGCAGTATTTT	CASSLATGIKDTQYF
TRBD2	.	TRBV4-2	TRBJ2-2	TGTGCCAGCAGCCTACCGGGGGGGTCCACGAACACCGGGGAGCTGTTTTTT	CASSLPGGSTNTGELFF
.	.	TRBV27	TRBJ1-1	TGTGCCAGCAGTTTTAAACAGGCGGGGATGAACACTGAAGCTTTCTTT	CASSFKQAGMNTEAFF
.	.	TRBV6-2/TRBV6-3	TRBJ2-1	TGTGCCAGCAGTTACGTCGGACAGACTGCTGGTGAGCAGTTCTTC	CASSYVGQTAGEQFF
.	.	TRBV18	TRBJ2-3	TGTGCCAGCTCACCAATATTACTCGGGACAGATACGCAGTATTTT	CASSPILLGTDTQYF
TRBD1	.	TRBV5-1	TRBJ1-4	TGCGCCAGCAGCGGAGGACAGGGCCTCAGGGAAAAACTGTTTTTT	CASSGGQGLREKLFF
.	.	TRBV30	TRBJ1-6	TGTGCCTGGGGAGGACAGAATAATTCACCCCTCCACTTT	CAWGGQNNSPLHF
.	.	TRBV9	TRBJ1-1	TGTGCCAGCAGCGCCCGAGGGCTCCAGAACACTGAAGCTTTCTTT	CASSARGLQNTEAFF
.	once	TRBV6-4	TRBJ2-2	TGTGCCAGCAGTGACTCGAAACAGGGAGAGACCGGGGAGCTGTTTTTT	CASSDSKQGETGELFF
.	.	TRBV30	TRBJ1-5	TGTGCCTGGAGTCAGAAAGGCAATCAGCCCCAGCATTTT	CAWSQKGNQPQHF
TRBD2	.	TRBV6-1	TRBJ2-5	TGTGCCAGCAGTGAACAGTCGCCGGGACTAGCAAGGGGTAGGACCCAGTACTTC	CASSEQSPGLARGRTQYF
.	.	TRBV9	TRBJ1-3	TGTGCCAGCAGCGTAGGCCGCCGGGACTCTGGAAACACCATATATTTT	CASSVGRRDSGNTIYF
TRBD1	.	TRBV20-1	TRBJ1-1	TGCAGTGCTAGGACAGGGGGCGAAGCTTTCTTT	CSARTGGEAFF
.	.	TRBV2	TRBJ2-5	TGTGCCAGCGCGAAGTTGCTGGAGACCCAGTACTTC	CASAKLLETQYF
TRBD1	.	TRBV18	TRBJ2-3	TGTGCCAGCTCACCGACCGGGACAGGGGCAGATACGCAGTATTTT	CASSPTGTGADTQYF
TRBD2	.	TRBV30	TRBJ2-5	TGTGCCTGGAGAGGGACTAGCCGGGAGACCCAGTACTTC	CAWRGTSRETQYF
.	few	TRBV6-2/TRBV6-3	TRBJ2-2	TGTGCCAGCAGTTACTCCCCGTCGAACACCGGGGAGCTGTTTTTT	CASSYSPSNTGELFF
.	.	TRBV10-3	TRBJ2-7	TGTGCCATCAGTGCTGAACAGGGACCCTACGAGCAGTACTTC	CAISAEQGPYEQYF
TRBD2	.	TRBV3-1/TRBV3-2	TRBJ2-3	TGTGCCAGCAGCCATAGCGGGGATACGCAGTATTTT	CASSHSGDTQYF
TRBD1	.	TRBV2	TRBJ2-1	TGTGCCAGCAGTGTCCGGGACAGCCCCTACAATGAGCAGTTCTTC	CASSVRDSPYNEQFF
.	.	TRBV19	TRBJ2-2	TGTGCCAGTAGTATCGCGCTAGGGAGCGGGGAGCTGTTTTTT	CASSIALGSGELFF
TRBD1	.	TRBV19	TRBJ1-6	TGTGCCAGTAAGGACAGGGTGGGGTCACCCCTCCACTTT	CASKDRVGSPLHF
.	.	TRBV29-1	TRBJ1-6	TGCAGCGTTGAGACAGAGATTAATTCACCCCTCCACTTT	CSVETEINSPLHF
.	.	TRBV25-1	TRBJ1-2	TGTGCCAGCAGTGAGACGAAGGGGGGCTACACCTTC	CASSETKGGYTF
TRBD2	.	TRBV3-1/TRBV3-2	TRBJ2-2	TGTGCCAGCAGCCAAGACCGACGACTAGCAGTAGGAGGGGAGCTGTTTTTT	CASSQDRRLAVGGELFF
TRBD1	.	TRBV5-1	TRBJ1-1	TGCGCCAGCAGCTGGGACAGGACGGAAGCTTTCTTT	CASSWDRTEAFF
.	.	TRBV28	TRBJ2-7	TGTGCCAGCGGGCTCACCTACGAGCAGTACTTC	CASGLTYEQYF
TRBD2	few	TRBV7-2	TRBJ2-2	TGTGCCAGCAGCTTTTTTAGCGGGGGGATCACCGGGGAGCTGTTTTTT	CASSFFSGGITGELFF
.	few	TRBV10-1	TRBJ1-1	TGCGCCAGCAGTGATTGTCCGAACAGTCTCACTGAAGCTTTCTTT	CASSDCPNSLTEAFF
.	few	TRBV12-5	TRBJ1-4	TGTGCTAGTGGGGGGTGGAGGATGGCTAATGAAAAACTGTTTTTT	CASGGWRMANEKLFF
.	.	TRBV19	TRBJ1-5	TGTGCCAGTAGTTTCCCCAATGGGCGCAATCAGCCCCAGCATTTT	CASSFPNGRNQPQHF
.	.	TRBV9	TRBJ1-3	TGTGCCAGCAGCGTAGATCGGGGGAGCGGAAACACCATATATTTT	CASSVDRGSGNTIYF
TRBD1	.	TRBV3-1/TRBV3-2	TRBJ2-1	TGTGCCAGCAGAGGTCCGGGACAGGGGGCCGGGCAGTTCTTC	CASRGPGQGAGQFF
.	.	TRBV5-1	TRBJ1-1	TGCGCCAGCAGCTTGGAGGCGCGGGCCTTGAACACTGAAGCTTTCTTT	CASSLEARALNTEAFF
.	.	TRBV19	TRBJ2-2	TGTGCCAGTATCGAGAAAGCCACCTCGAACACCGGGGAGCTGTTTTTT	CASIEKATSNTGELFF
TRBD1	.	TRBV7-2	TRBJ2-7	TGTGCCAGCAACCCACAGGGGGTCTCCTACGAGCAGTACTTC	CASNPQGVSYEQYF
TRBD1	once	TRBV29-1	TRBJ1-1	TGCAGCGATACCACAGGGGTGGAGACTGAAGCTTTCTTT	CSDTTGVETEAFF
TRBD1	.	TRBV7-9	TRBJ1-2	TGTGCCAGCAGCTGGGGAACAGGGGGGAACTATGGCTACACCTTC	CASSWGTGGNYGYTF
TRBD2	once	TRBV24-1	TRBJ2-3	TGTGCCACCAGTGACGCGGGGGTAGATACGCAGTATTTT	CATSDAGVDTQYF
.	.	TRBV6-1	TRBJ1-1	TGTGCCAGCAGTGAAAGGGGGACAGAAGCTTTCTTT	CASSERGTEAFF
TRBD1	once	TRBV7-2	TRBJ2-7	TGTGCCAGCAGCCCCTCGACGACAGGGATCTACGAGCAGTACTTC	CASSPSTTGIYEQYF
.	once	TRBV5-4	TRBJ1-2	TGTGCCAGCAGCGCGGATAACTATGGCTACACCTTC	CASSADNYGYTF
.	few	TRBV12-3/TRBV12-4	TRBJ1-3	TGTGCCAGCAGTTACGGCTCTGGAAACACCATATATTTT	CASSYGSGNTIYF
.	.	TRBV30	TRBJ1-3	TGTGCGTGTGTGTTGGGCAGCTCTGGAAACACCATATATTTT	CACVLGSSGNTIYF
TRBD2	.	TRBV7-2	TRBJ2-7	TGTGCCAGCAGCTTGGGGACTAGCGGGGTCTACGAGCAGTACTTC	CASSLGTSGVYEQYF
TRBD1	.	TRBV7-8	TRBJ1-1	TGTGCCAGCAGCCCCCGACAGGGGGGCACTGAAGCTTTCTTT	CASSPRQGGTEAFF
.	.	TRBV14	TRBJ2-3	TGTGCCAGCAGCCCCGGGCAGGGGAACACAGATACGCAGTATTTT	CASSPGQGNTDTQYF
.	.	TRBV4-1	TRBJ2-7	TGCGCCAGCAGCCATTCCAGGGAATACGAGCAGTACTTC	CASSHSREYEQYF
TRBD2	once	TRBV3-1/TRBV3-2	TRBJ2-1	TGTGCCAGCAGAGGGGATGGCGGGGGTTCCCCTAAGAATGAGCAGTTCTTC	CASRGDGGGSPKNEQFF
.	once	TRBV19	TRBJ2-3	TGTGCCAGTACCGCTTTGACAAACACAGATACGCAGTATTTT	CASTALTNTDTQYF
TRBD2	.	TRBV5-1	TRBJ2-1	TGCGCCAGCAGCGTAACGACTAGCGGGGGGCGCAATGAGCAGTTCTTC	CASSVTTSGGRNEQFF
TRBD1	.	TRBV6-6	TRBJ1-5	TGTGCCAGCACCGCCCAAACAGGGGGCGGACAGCCCCAGCATTTT	CASTAQTGGGQPQHF
TRBD2	.	TRBV9	TRBJ2-7	TGTGCCAGCAGCTGGGGTCGAGGGCTAGCGGGTACCGAGCAGTACTTC	CASSWGRGLAGTEQYF